These 26 T cell receptor beta chains share one sample of origin, sequenced in a study of blood T cells in healthy people across ages. Alongside a J-beta primer mix, a sample-barcoded 5' primer served in a second PCR lasting about 7 to 11 cycles. TCRdb used MiXCR to reprocess the 5' RACE reads, holding one entry per CDR3 protein. The sample lists about 1.8 million distinct CDR3 sequences, roughly 52% occurring once. The sample was blood. These receptors all come from a woman aged 40 to 50 in good health.

Comments on this clonotype: A junction boundary mismatches the germline segment, possibly from a read error. The chain links TRBV12-3 or TRBV12-4 to TRBJ2-5; D remains ambiguous. CDR3 length: 15 residues. CDR3 amino acids: CASSLFPRQQETLYF. CDR3 nucleotides: TGTGCCAGCAGTTTATTTCCCCGGCAGCAAGAGACCCTGTACTTC.

The chain carries TRBV7-6 and TRBJ2-7, with TRBD1 matching 8 bases. The germline CDR1 and CDR2 sequences are SGHVS and FNYEAQ. CDR3 length: 14 residues. V shed 2 bases, J shed 2 bases, and the junction held 2 bases outside the gene matches. The CDR3 loop reads CASSLTGQAYEQYF. The DNA for the CDR3 is TGTGCCAGCAGCTTAACGGGACAGGCCTACGAGCAGTACTTC.

The chain links TRBV10-3 to TRBJ1-1; 7 nucleotides match TRBD1. This CDR3 contains 13 residues. The germline gives CDR1 ENHRY, CDR2 SYGVKD. The trim removed 11 bases at V and 2 bases at J, leaving 8 bases unmatched. The CDR3 DNA reads TGTGCCTCGACAGGGTATGAAAACACTGAAGCTTTCTTT. It yields the protein CASTGYENTEAFF.

The CDR3 sequence is CASSYLGTETQYF. In DNA form, the CDR3 reads TGTGCCAGCAGTTACCTGGGGACGGAGACCCAGTACTTC. J is TRBJ2-7 and V is TRBV6-2 or TRBV6-3, with D possibly called TRBD1 or TRBD2 (5 bases each). The J call is doubtful: the DNA matches TRBJ2-5 better. The CDR3 totals 13 residues. Germline V CDR1 and CDR2: MNHEY, SVGEGT.

The rearrangement joins TRBV7-8 to TRBJ2-3; 8 bases align to TRBD2. Trimming cost V 3 bases and J 6 bases; bases outside gene matches: 11. This CDR3 contains 16 residues. The germline V gene encodes CDR1 SGHVS and CDR2 FQNEAQ. The CDR3 region is CASSFSPGGLSDTQYF. CDR3 in DNA: TGTGCCAGCAGCTTCTCTCCGGGGGGGCTGTCGGATACGCAGTATTTT.

V is TRBV28 and J is TRBJ1-4, with D unclear. Looked up from germline, CDR1 is MDHEN and CDR2 is SYDVKM. The CDR3 covers 12 residues. V gave up 11 bases and J gave up 0 bases, with 7 bases separating them. Here the CDR3 DNA reads TGTGCCTTAGGGACAACTAATGAAAAACTGTTTTTT. Protein sequence: CALGTTNEKLFF.

The J gene is TRBJ2-3, the V gene TRBV4-2; 9 nucleotides line up with TRBD2. The CDR3 totals 17 residues. V was clipped by 0 bases and J by 9 bases; unmatched bases: 13. The germline V gene has CDR1 LGHNA and CDR2 YNFKEQ. The CDR3 DNA sequence: TGTGCCAGCAGCCAAGATCCCAGCGGGGGGTACTCGGGGACGCAGTATTTT. It encodes CASSQDPSGGYSGTQYF.

Only a few counts were recorded for this clonotype. The V call is TRBV12-3 or TRBV12-4, the J call TRBJ1-1; no definite D call. V dropped 5 bases and J dropped 3 bases, with 10 bases sitting between them. This CDR3 contains 13 residues. The CDR3, as DNA: TGTGCCAGCAGTCCCCTTCGGGACACTGAAGCTTTCTTT. Translating it yields CASSPLRDTEAFF.

This clonotype occurred once. A read error may account for a junction end that differs from germline. Here the CDR3 reads CASSTRQAPGNNEQFF. The CDR3 region has the DNA TGCGCCAGCAGCACCAGACAGGCCCCCGGCAACAATGAGCAGTTCTTC. This chain links TRBV11-2 with TRBJ2-1; possibly TRBD1 for D (6 bases). Germline V lookup: CDR1 SGHAT, CDR2 FQNNGV. The CDR3 has 16 residues.

The chain links TRBV9 to TRBJ2-3; 9 bases fit TRBD2. Germline trimming cut 0 bases from V and 4 bases from J; bases unmatched to any gene: 9. The CDR3 is made up of 17 amino acids. Germline V gene data show CDR1 as SGDLS and CDR2 as YYNGEE. The CDR3 DNA is TGTGCCAGCAGCGTAGAATTTGGCGGGGGGGAGCCAGATACGCAGTATTTT. Protein product: CASSVEFGGGEPDTQYF.

This clonotype was observed a few times. J is TRBJ2-5 and V is TRBV12-3 or TRBV12-4; 7 bases fit TRBD1. The CDR3 extends over 16 amino acids. V lost 3 bases to trimming and J lost 0 bases; unmatched junction nucleotides: 7. The CDR3 nucleotides are TGTGCCAGCAGTTTGAAGATGGACAGGAACCAAGAGACCCAGTACTTC. Protein product: CASSLKMDRNQETQYF.

V and J are TRBV7-2 and TRBJ2-5; 10 bases map to TRBD1. V was clipped by 4 bases and J by 4 bases; unmatched bases: 9. From germline, CDR1 is SGHTA and CDR2 FQGNSA. The CDR3 runs 16 residues. The CDR3 is CASSSAGTGAGETQYF. Written as DNA, the CDR3 is TGTGCCAGCAGCTCAGCCGGGACAGGGGCCGGAGAGACCCAGTACTTC.

V usage is TRBV29-1 and J usage is TRBJ2-1, with 10 nucleotides matching TRBD1. Trimming removed 3 bases from V and 7 bases from J; junction bases left unmatched: 6. The germline CDR1 and CDR2 sequences are SQVTM and ANQGSEA. The CDR3 extends over 14 amino acids. CDR3 sequence: CSVEGDRGGNEQFF. CDR3 DNA: TGCAGCGTTGAGGGGGACAGGGGAGGGAATGAGCAGTTCTTC.

Note on this clonotype: At one end, the junction sequence differs from germline, possibly due to a read error. This rearrangement joins TRBV7-9 to TRBJ1-5; tentatively, D is TRBD1 (5 bases). The CDR3 contains 14 residues. Germline V gene data show CDR1 as SEHNR and CDR2 as FQNEAQ (reference sequence). CDR3 coding DNA: TGTGCCAGCAGCTTACCAGGGTACAATCAGTCCCAGCATTTT. This gives the protein CASSLPGYNQSQHF.

The J gene is TRBJ2-3, the V gene TRBV7-9, with TRBD1 matching over 7 bases. The CDR3 is 16 amino acids. Trimming at V came to 5 bases and at J to 1 base, leaving 9 bases not matched to a gene. The germline CDR1 and CDR2 sequences are SEHNR and FQNEAQ (reference sequence). Here the CDR3 reads CASSIPRQGRTDTQYF. CDR3 sequence (DNA): TGTGCCAGCAGCATACCGAGACAGGGTCGCACAGATACGCAGTATTTT.

This clonotype has a handful of counts. The V gene is TRBV10-3, the J gene TRBJ2-5, with D perhaps TRBD1 or TRBD2 (6 bases each). The V end was cut by 3 bases, the J end by 6 bases, with 14 bases between. This CDR3 is 14 amino acids long. Looked up from germline, CDR1 is ENHRY and CDR2 is SYGVKD. CDR3 bases: TGTGCCATCAGTGAAGAGGGGGGTCGACAGACCCAGTACTTC. Translated: CAISEEGGRQTQYF.

The chain has TRBV5-6 and TRBJ2-1; D not resolved. The V end was cut by 4 bases, the J end by 2 bases, with 16 bases between. CDR1 SGHDT and CDR2 YYEEEE come from the germline V gene. This CDR3 has 16 amino acids. The CDR3 sequence is CASSQPSSSPYNEQFF. As DNA, the CDR3 is TGTGCCAGCAGCCAGCCTTCTAGTTCGCCCTACAATGAGCAGTTCTTC.

The chain uses TRBV6-5 and TRBJ1-2, with TRBD1 identical over 9 bases. The germline V gene encodes CDR1 MNHEY and CDR2 SVGAGI. This CDR3 spans 13 amino acids. The ends lost 8 bases at V and 5 bases at J; junction bases unmatched: 6. The CDR3 DNA sequence: TGTGCCAGCCGGGACAGGGACAGTTATGGCTACACCTTC. As protein: CASRDRDSYGYTF.

The chain employs TRBV7-2 and TRBJ2-5, with 8 bases fitting TRBD2. The assigned J gene may be wrong: the sequence end matches TRBJ2-7 better. Germline V lookup: CDR1 SGHTA, CDR2 FQGNSA. The CDR3 contains 19 residues. This chain's CDR3 is CASSLAQRGGRSNSYEQYF. Written as DNA, the CDR3 is TGTGCCAGCAGCTTAGCGCAACGGGGGGGTAGGTCTAATAGCTACGAGCAGTACTTC.

The V and J genes are TRBV29-1 and TRBJ1-2; D is unresolved. Trimming took off 4 bases at V and 7 bases at J, with 13 bases between the two ends. The CDR3 consists of 12 residues. In germline, CDR1 is SQVTM, CDR2 ANQGSEA. The DNA for the CDR3 is TGCAGCGTTGTCCACCGGGTTGTTGGCTACACCTTC. It codes for CSVVHRVVGYTF.

The V and J genes are TRBV15 and TRBJ2-7; TRBD1 agrees at 9 bases. V dropped 1 base and J dropped 0; count of bases not matched to a gene: 1. The CDR3 has 15 residues. In germline, CDR1 is LNHNV, CDR2 YYDKDF (reference sequence). The CDR3 DNA reads TGTGCCACCAGCAGAGGGGACAGGGACTCCTACGAGCAGTACTTC. Amino acids: CATSRGDRDSYEQYF.

On this clonotype: At one boundary the junction diverges from the germline segment, which might be a read error. This chain links TRBV6-2 or TRBV6-3 with TRBJ2-5; possible D gene TRBD2, 6 bases. The CDR3 is 13 residues long. Per germline, CDR1 MNHEY and CDR2 SVGEGT. DNA for the CDR3: TGTGCCAGCAGTTGGGGGGACCAAGAGGCCCAGTACTTC. Residues: CASSWGDQEAQYF.

This rearrangement joins TRBV5-1 to TRBJ2-1, with TRBD2 as a possible D gene (5 bases). Germline V gives CDR1 SGHRS, CDR2 YFSETQ. This CDR3 spans 16 amino acids. V shed 0 bases and J shed 4 bases, with 14 bases lying between them. CDR3 sequence (DNA): TGCGCCAGCAGCTTGGCCTGGTCGGGAACTTACAATGAGCAGTTCTTC. It translates to CASSLAWSGTYNEQFF.

V usage is TRBV9 and J usage is TRBJ2-3, with D possibly being TRBD2 (6 bases). This CDR3 comprises 15 residues. Trimming took off 2 bases at V and 0 bases at J, with 10 bases between the two ends. The germline gives CDR1 SGDLS, CDR2 YYNGEE. CDR3 sequence (DNA): TGTGCCAGCAGCGTTGCGGGGACTAGCACAGATACGCAGTATTTT. Its translation is CASSVAGTSTDTQYF.

This clonotype was recorded once. This chain connects TRBV27 to TRBJ2-4; 7 nucleotides match TRBD1. The DNA end is a closer match to TRBJ2-5, so the J assignment may be wrong. This CDR3 is 16 amino acids long. Germline loops: CDR1 MNHEY, CDR2 SMNVEV (reference sequence). The CDR3, as DNA: TGTGCCAGCAGCCCCGCAGGGGGAGACTTTGGAGAGACCCAGTACTTC. It encodes CASSPAGGDFGETQYF.

The chain has TRBV6-2 or TRBV6-3 and TRBJ2-1, with no clear D. Between the trimmed V and J ends, which lost 7 bases and 0 bases, there was a span of 7 bases. Germline CDR1 reads MNHEY; CDR2 reads SVGEGT. The CDR3 contains 13 residues. The DNA of the CDR3 is TGTGCCAGCACCCAGGACTCCTACAATGAGCAGTTCTTC. It codes for CASTQDSYNEQFF.